This section outlines one TCR beta chain sequence together with its context. This entry belongs to a study of blood T cell repertoires in COVID-19. Study at large: Acute-phase and convalescent COVID-19 samples originated in the United States, Italy and Spain. T cells, B-cell-depleted T cells, or PBMCs supplied cDNA or gDNA.

Per the original data handling: Estimation of nucleated cell counts was performed using reference gene primer amplification. Repertoires were generated with immunoSEQ multiplex PCR, while TCRdb's copy carries only in-frame clones and drops some. V and J calls and clone size are those listed in that table; D and trimming were worked out from the DNA. The data contain 350,000 to 400,000 clones, 88% of them seen just once; the ten biggest clones take up approximately 1%. Germline CDR1 DFQATT, CDR2 SNEGSKA (reference sequence). CDR3 size: 14 residues. The V end was cut by 3 bases, the J end by 7 bases, with 15 bases between. Participants had their cohort set by participant-reported clinical history.

The chain employs TRBV20-1 and TRBJ1-4; weak D call: TRBD1 (6 bases). The origin of this receptor is a woman in her 30s with acute COVID-19. Sequenced sample: PBMCs or T cells enriched from blood (not recorded which). The CDR3 region is CSASLGAGSEKLFF. The CDR3 bases are TGCAGTGCTAGTTTGGGGGCAGGGAGTGAAAAACTGTTTTTT.